This TCR beta chain originates from a study of T cell responses to AZD1222 COVID-19 vaccine. Study background: Pooled together were second doses at about 4 or about 12 weeks.

Findings of the study overall: Recipients of AZD1222 seropositive at baseline numbered only 5 to 7. Nearly half of spike-specific TCRs reportedly go after variant regions that carry no mutations. White British ancestry dominated among donors, who included more females, and clonal diversity was possibly underestimated.

TCRdb keeps only in-frame clones here, not all; method: immunoSEQ multiplex PCR. The sample contains around 62,000 clones, about 90% of which appear only once. Regarding this clone: Its target is not known.

The CDR3 length is 15 residues. Germline V gene sequence: CDR1 MNHEY, CDR2 SVGAGI. Losses at the gene ends were 7 bases for V and 5 bases for J; bases not matched to a gene: 10. This clonotype originated in an adult in good health. This specimen was peripheral blood, taken on day 0 of AZD1222 vaccination. The chain couples TRBV6-5 to TRBJ2-5; TRBD2 aligns across 10 bases. The CDR3 here is CASTGSGGAWETQYF. The CDR3 DNA reads as TGTGCCAGCACAGGAAGCGGGGGGGCCTGGGAGACCCAGTACTTC.